This T cell receptor beta chain was captured by sequencing in a study of cytomegalovirus exposure and HLA in healthy donors. V lost 6 bases and J lost 10; bases outside the gene matches: 7. The CDR3 totals 12 residues. CDR1 and CDR2 (germline): ENHRY, SYGVKD. Concerning this clone: The antigen is not known.

Broader study findings: Later analysis suggested links between common viral pathogens and several top significant clusters.

60 Vbeta and 13 Jbeta primers were used in PCR. The table came from immunoSEQ multiplex PCR; TCRdb's copy has only in-frame clones and leaves some out. Its table records about 140,000 clones. Sequencing was carried out using PBMCs. This receptor was identified in a male donor in good health and CMV-seronegative. The chain combines TRBV10-3 with TRBJ1-1, with 8 bases fitting TRBD1. CDR3 bases: TGTGCCATCAGCCCGACAGGGGATCGAGCTTTCTTT. This codes for CAISPTGDRAFF.